This T cell receptor beta chain emerged from a study of blood T cell repertoires in COVID-19. The germline V gene has CDR1 SEHNR and CDR2 FQNEAQ (reference sequence). J lost 7 bases, V lost 5 bases, and 7 bases had no gene match. The CDR3 totals 16 residues. The repertoire was sequenced with immunoSEQ multiplex PCR; TCRdb's copy has only in-frame clones and lacks some. The sample yields about 83,000 clones, around 88% seen once. The sequenced sample was peripheral blood. The origin of this receptor is a man aged 50-59 years with active COVID-19. This rearrangement joins TRBV7-9 to TRBJ2-1; TRBD2 agrees at 14 bases. The CDR3 loop reads CASSAGLAGGGNEQFF. The CDR3 DNA is TGTGCCAGCAGCGCAGGACTAGCGGGAGGCGGGAATGAGCAGTTCTTC.